A selection of T cell receptor beta chains follows, all from one sample in a study of control samples from healthy donors and cancer patients. Sequenced by immunoSEQ multiplex PCR; TCRdb stores in-frame clones only, minus some. Of 110,000 to 150,000 clones detected, around 94% appear once; the ten largest clones hold roughly 14%. Sequencing used blood. The receptors stem from a man aged 40-55 years in good health. CDR3s include the opening cysteine and the closing phenylalanine or tryptophan. A D gene is named only where the DNA matches it firmly. Size tells how often a clone was seen (once, few, many) or the class of an expanded clone, and some rows leave it out.

j_call v_call d_call clone_size cdr3_aa cdr3_nt
TRBJ1-5 TRBV23-1 NA NA CASSQSPRNDSDHNQPQHF TGCGCCAGCAGTCAATCCCCCCGAAATGACAGCGACCACAATCAGCCCCAGCATTTT
TRBJ1-4 TRBV19 NA NA CASSIEGATNEKLFF TGTGCCAGTAGTATCGAAGGGGCAACTAATGAAAAACTGTTTTTT
TRBJ1-2 TRBV3-1/TRBV3-2 NA once CASSPRGEYYGYTF TGTGCCAGCAGCCCTAGGGGGGAATACTATGGCTACACCTTC
TRBJ1-5 TRBV4-1 NA NA CASSQEEAGREGDQPQHF TGCGCCAGCAGCCAAGAAGAGGCAGGGAGGGAGGGGGATCAGCCCCAGCATTTT
TRBJ2-7 TRBV5-1 NA few CASSLGIDRNSYEQYF TGCGCCAGCAGCTTGGGGATCGACAGAAACTCCTACGAGCAGTACTTC
TRBJ1-1 TRBV6-1 NA NA CASSEIRELRDTEAFF TGTGCTAGCAGTGAAATAAGGGAGCTGAGGGACACTGAAGCTTTCTTT
TRBJ2-2 TRBV3-1/TRBV3-2 NA NA CASSQGQFGPGELFF TGTGCCAGCAGCCAAGGACAGTTCGGACCCGGGGAGCTGTTTTTT
TRBJ1-1 TRBV18 NA NA CASSPAGIGTEAFF TGTGCCAGCTCACCGGCGGGAATCGGCACTGAAGCTTTCTTT
TRBJ2-7 TRBV7-9 TRBD2 NA CASSLGGLAALHEQYF TGTGCCAGCAGCTTAGGCGGGCTAGCGGCCCTCCACGAGCAGTACTTC
TRBJ1-1 TRBV27 NA NA CASSPLGGGEAFF TGTGCCAGCAGTCCTTTGGGGGGCGGTGAAGCTTTCTTT
TRBJ2-5 TRBV11-2 NA NA CASSQRDSHSQETQYF TGTGCCAGCAGCCAAAGGGACTCCCATTCCCAAGAGACCCAGTACTTC
TRBJ2-7 TRBV3-1/TRBV3-2 TRBD2 NA CASSQGFGGNYEQYF TGTGCCAGCAGCCAAGGGTTCGGGGGGAACTACGAGCAGTACTTC
TRBJ1-1 TRBV15 NA NA CATSRAWTRKNTEAFF TGTGCCACCAGCAGAGCGTGGACAAGGAAGAACACTGAAGCTTTCTTT
TRBJ1-6 TRBV29-1 NA NA CSVGNLVNSPLHF TGCAGCGTTGGGAATCTAGTGAATTCACCCCTCCACTTT
TRBJ1-3 TRBV7-3 NA NA CASSLSSVDTIYF TGTGCCAGCAGCTTATCTTCGGTGGACACCATATATTTT
TRBJ1-5 TRBV4-3 NA NA CASSPSSSQPQHF TGCGCCAGCAGCCCCAGCTCCAGTCAGCCCCAGCATTTT
TRBJ1-2 TRBV28 NA once CASSYSGQRSYTF TGTGCCAGCAGTTATTCGGGGCAACGGAGCTACACCTTC
TRBJ2-3 TRBV9 NA NA CASSPQVQDTQYF TGTGCCAGCAGCCCACAAGTTCAGGATACGCAGTATTTT
TRBJ2-4 TRBV11-2 NA NA CASSLSHGGGNIQYF TGTGCCAGCAGCTTATCGCACGGAGGGGGAAACATTCAGTACTTC
TRBJ1-3 TRBV7-8 NA NA CASSLISGSNTIYF TGTGCCAGCAGCTTGATTTCTGGGTCAAACACCATATATTTT
TRBJ1-2 TRBV5-6 NA NA CASSEGGEGLGGYTF TGTGCCAGCAGCGAGGGTGGAGAAGGGTTAGGTGGCTACACCTTC
TRBJ2-2 TRBV28 NA NA CASSHRNTGELFF TGTGCCAGCAGTCACAGGAACACCGGGGAGCTGTTTTTT
TRBJ1-1 TRBV9 NA few CASSVRADTEAFF TGTGCCAGCAGCGTCCGGGCAGACACTGAAGCTTTCTTT
TRBJ2-5 TRBV15 TRBD2 NA CATSRDHSGSRETQYF TGTGCCACCAGCAGAGATCATAGCGGGAGTCGGGAGACCCAGTACTTC
TRBJ2-6 TRBV10-3 NA NA CAISYGSGANVLTF TGTGCCATCAGTTACGGATCTGGGGCCAACGTCCTGACTTTC
TRBJ1-5 TRBV19 TRBD1 NA CASSIGTGGWSNQPQHF TGTGCCAGTAGTATCGGGACAGGGGGTTGGAGCAATCAGCCCCAGCATTTT
TRBJ1-1 TRBV5-6 NA NA CASSWGEGLGNTEAFF TGTGCCAGCAGTTGGGGGGAAGGGTTAGGTAACACTGAAGCTTTCTTT
TRBJ2-6 TRBV5-1 TRBD1 NA CASSTGTGGTGANVLTF TGCGCCAGCAGCACGGGGACAGGGGGCACTGGGGCCAACGTCCTGACTTTC
TRBJ1-6 TRBV15 NA NA CATSREWVPFSYNSPLHF TGTGCCACCAGCAGAGAATGGGTCCCTTTCTCCTATAATTCACCCCTCCACTTT
TRBJ2-7 TRBV5-5 NA NA CASSLRVSYEQYF TGTGCCAGCAGCTTAAGGGTTTCCTACGAGCAGTACTTC
TRBJ1-5 TRBV7-9 NA once CASSLADQPQHF TGTGCCAGCAGCTTAGCGGACCAGCCCCAGCATTTT
TRBJ2-1 TRBV13 NA NA CASSSWPYNEQFF TGTGCCAGCAGCAGTTGGCCTTACAATGAGCAGTTCTTC
TRBJ1-3 TRBV20-1 NA NA CSASVTGGGNTIYF TGCAGTGCTAGTGTTACCGGTGGTGGTAACACCATATATTTT
TRBJ2-7 TRBV10-2 NA NA CASRHRDSYEQYF TGCGCCAGCCGCCACAGGGATAGTTACGAGCAGTACTTC
TRBJ1-1 TRBV9 NA NA CASSAPAANTEAFF TGTGCCAGCAGCGCTCCGGCCGCGAACACTGAAGCTTTCTTT
TRBJ1-1 TRBV11-2 NA NA CASSLQVAFF TGTGCCAGCAGCTTACAGGTAGCTTTCTTT
TRBJ1-4 TRBV19 TRBD1 NA CASSFIPDRGNEKLFF TGTGCCAGTAGTTTTATTCCGGACAGGGGGAATGAAAAACTGTTTTTT
TRBJ1-1 TRBV18 TRBD1 NA CASSSKTGDTEAFF TGTGCCAGCTCATCGAAGACAGGGGACACTGAAGCTTTCTTT
TRBJ1-2 TRBV7-9 NA NA CASSLDTPAPNYGYTF TGTGCCAGCAGCTTAGATACGCCGGCCCCTAACTATGGCTACACCTTC
TRBJ1-2 TRBV6-1 NA NA CASSEAPGDYGYTF TGTGCCAGCAGTGAAGCTCCGGGCGACTATGGCTACACCTTC
TRBJ2-7 TRBV27 NA NA CASSYSRTVSYEQYF TGTGCCAGCAGCTACTCCAGGACCGTCTCCTACGAGCAGTACTTC
TRBJ1-1 TRBV9 NA NA CASSVESGGLNTEAFF TGTGCCAGCAGCGTAGAGTCAGGCGGACTGAACACTGAAGCTTTCTTT
TRBJ1-1 TRBV13 NA once CASSLWPGEEEAFF TGTGCCAGCAGCCTTTGGCCTGGGGAGGAAGAAGCTTTCTTT
TRBJ1-2 TRBV27 NA NA CASSPQGYNYGYTF TGTGCCAGCAGTCCGCAGGGGTATAACTATGGCTACACCTTC
TRBJ1-2 TRBV6-1 NA NA CASSSREPTRGYTF TGTGCCAGCAGCTCCAGGGAGCCCACAAGGGGCTACACCTTC
TRBJ1-2 TRBV24-1 NA NA CATSAGGNDYGYTF TGTGCCACCAGTGCCGGGGGGAACGATTATGGCTACACCTTC
TRBJ2-2 TRBV5-1 NA NA CASSFASSPGELFF TGCGCCAGCAGCTTTGCCTCGTCCCCCGGGGAGCTGTTTTTT
TRBJ2-7 TRBV5-6 TRBD1 NA CASSSEGTGGYEQYF TGTGCCAGCAGCTCGGAGGGGACAGGGGGTTACGAGCAGTACTTC
TRBJ2-2 TRBV5-1 TRBD1 NA CASSPSQGATGELFF TGCGCCAGCAGCCCATCACAGGGGGCCACCGGGGAGCTGTTTTTT
TRBJ1-2 TRBV7-2 NA NA CASSQYPEGYTF TGTGCCAGCAGCCAATACCCGGAGGGCTACACCTTC
TRBJ2-5 TRBV7-6 TRBD1 NA CASSPLGTGMETQYF TGTGCCAGCAGCCCCCTGGGGACAGGGATGGAGACCCAGTACTTC
TRBJ2-2 TRBV11-3 NA NA CASSLDGTYTGELFF TGTGCCAGCAGCTTAGATGGGACATACACCGGGGAGCTGTTTTTT
TRBJ1-5 TRBV12-5 TRBD1 NA CASGTYPIQGYSNQPQHF TGTGCTAGTGGTACCTACCCGATACAGGGGTATAGCAATCAGCCCCAGCATTTT
TRBJ2-3 TRBV29-1 NA NA CSGVDPTGFTDTQYF TGCAGCGGTGTGGACCCAACGGGATTCACAGATACGCAGTATTTT
TRBJ2-7 TRBV7-9 TRBD1 once CASSLGETGEREQYF TGTGCCAGCAGCTTAGGGGAGACAGGGGAACGCGAGCAGTACTTC